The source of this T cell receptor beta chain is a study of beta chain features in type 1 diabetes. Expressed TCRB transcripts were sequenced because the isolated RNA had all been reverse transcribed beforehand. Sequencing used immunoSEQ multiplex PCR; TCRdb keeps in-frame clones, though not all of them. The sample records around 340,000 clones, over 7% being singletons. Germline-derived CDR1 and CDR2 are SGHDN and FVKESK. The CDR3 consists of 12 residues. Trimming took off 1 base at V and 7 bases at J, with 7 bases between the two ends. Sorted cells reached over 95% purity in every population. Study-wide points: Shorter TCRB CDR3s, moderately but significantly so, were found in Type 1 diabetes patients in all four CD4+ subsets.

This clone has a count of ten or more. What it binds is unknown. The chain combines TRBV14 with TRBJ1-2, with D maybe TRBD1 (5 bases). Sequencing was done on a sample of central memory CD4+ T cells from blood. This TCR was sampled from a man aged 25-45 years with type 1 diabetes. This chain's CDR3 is CASSQGRAGYTF. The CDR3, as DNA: TGTGCCAGCAGCCAAGGCAGGGCTGGCTACACCTTC.